This T cell receptor (beta chain) was profiled in a study of CD8+ T cells in alopecia areata. Study overall: Tofacitinib exposure lasted 6 to 18 months, followed by 6 months off drug.

Once RNA had been extracted, it was reverse transcribed into cDNA to act as the sequencing template. Method: immunoSEQ multiplex PCR; TCRdb's copy keeps in-frame clones and lacks some. This sample has 130,000 to 150,000 clones, with approximately 45% found just once. Study observations and caveats: Mice showed TCR sharing more clearly than patients did, possibly owing to HLA. Resident alphabeta T-cell populations of normal skin are likewise subject to sequencing in scalp samples.

This clone was counted only a few times. The antigen is unknown. Germline V lookup: CDR1 GTSNPN, CDR2 SVGIG (reference sequence). The CDR3 sequence is 13 residues long. V lost 1 base to trimming and J lost 8 bases, with 9 bases between them. Alopecia areata patients had lesional scalp punch biopsies and peripheral blood taken from them. This chain joins TRBV30 and TRBJ1-6; unclear D gene. This clonotype originated in a human donor with alopecia areata. The sequenced material came from CD4+ T cells sorted from blood. The CDR3 reads CAWSEQLHSPLHF. The CDR3 DNA is TGTGCCTGGAGTGAACAGCTTCATTCACCCCTCCACTTT.